By proportion, the clone carrying this TCR beta chain is medium-sized. The antigen is undetermined. Germline CDR1 reads SEHNR; CDR2 reads FQNEAQ (reference sequence). V lost 1 base, J lost 3 bases, and 6 bases lay in between. CDR3 length: 13 amino acids. Libraries were prepared by immunoSEQ multiplex PCR; TCRdb keeps only in-frame clonotypes and omits some of them. The sample lists 18,000 or so clones; over 75% were seen once. The sample is drawn from a study of T cells in localized non-small cell lung cancer. Study observations and caveats: Peak T cell clonality was found in uninvolved adjacent lung, exceeding tumor. Paired adjacent lung recovered a median around 60 of the top 100 tumor clones.

The sample here was peripheral blood, taken before any cancer treatment. The V gene is TRBV7-9, the J gene TRBJ1-2; D remains ambiguous. The receptor was isolated from a female donor older than 55 with stage I lung adenocarcinoma. CDR3 nucleotide sequence: TGTGCCAGCAGCTTAGAACAGCACTATGGCTACACCTTC. Protein: CASSLEQHYGYTF. Based on the CDR3 plus reference TRBV7-9 and TRBJ1-2, the full variable domain is DTGVSQNPRHKITKRGQNVTFRCDPISEHNRLYWYRQTLGQGPEFLTYFQNEAQLEKSRLLSDRFSAERPKGSFSTLEIQRTEQGDSAMYLCASSLEQHYGYTFGSGTRLTVV.